The 23 T cell receptor beta chains presented below share a single source sample, sequenced in a study of shared clonotypes between healthy human individuals. Naive CD8 cells lacked CD45RO, underwent positive selection for CCR7 and left out terminally differentiated effector memory CD45RA+ cells. Data came from immunoSEQ multiplex PCR; TCRdb stores just in-frame clones and leaves some out. In the table there are about 2.1 million clones, about 93% of which are singletons. Sequencing was carried out using naive CD8+ T cells from PBMCs. The receptors were gathered from a man between 18 and 35 years old in good health. Some clones in this sample may be carry-over from other donors' samples.

The V and J genes are TRBV27 and TRBJ2-1; D is perhaps TRBD1 or TRBD2 (5 bases each). This CDR3 region has 16 residues. Trimming cost V 5 bases and J 2 bases, with 16 bases left between them. Germline V lookup: CDR1 MNHEY, CDR2 SMNVEV (reference sequence). The CDR3 DNA reads TGTGCCAGCAGTCCAACCGGGACCGCGACCTACAATGAGCAGTTCTTC. This sequence encodes CASSPTGTATYNEQFF.

J is TRBJ2-2 and V is TRBV27; 8 nucleotides match TRBD2. CDR1 is MNHEY and CDR2 is SMNVEV in the germline V gene (reference sequence). The CDR3 is 16 amino acids. Trimming took 5 bases from V and 0 from J; bases not matched to a gene: 5. The CDR3 sequence is CASSMLAGTNTGELFF. The CDR3 DNA is TGTGCCAGCAGTATGCTAGCGGGTACGAACACCGGGGAGCTGTTTTTT.

The rearrangement links TRBV19 to TRBJ2-6, with D unresolved. V dropped 7 bases and J dropped 2 bases, with 3 bases sitting between them. Germline CDR1 reads LNHDA; CDR2 reads SQIVND (reference sequence). The CDR3 is 12 amino acids. The DNA for the CDR3 is TGTGCCAGTATGACTGGGGCCAACGTCCTGACTTTC. Translating it yields CASMTGANVLTF.

This chain joins TRBV4-3 and TRBJ2-7, with D possibly TRBD1 on 5 matching bases. The germline V gene encodes CDR1 LGHNA and CDR2 YSLEER. The germline V and J ends were trimmed by 0 bases and 5 bases, with 14 bases remaining between them. CDR3 length: 15 amino acids. CDR3 amino acids: CASSQDLWQGDEQYF. The CDR3 coding sequence is TGCGCCAGCAGCCAAGATCTGTGGCAGGGCGACGAGCAGTACTTC.

This clone has a single count. The chain uses TRBV4-1 and TRBJ2-1; perhaps TRBD1 as D (6 bases). V gave up 0 bases and J gave up 2 bases, with 11 bases separating them. Germline CDR1 MGHRA, CDR2 YSYEKL. CDR3 length: 16 residues. Here the CDR3 reads CASSQDRGTPYNEQFF. In nucleotides, the CDR3 is TGCGCCAGCAGCCAAGATAGGGGGACACCCTACAATGAGCAGTTCTTC.

The chain recombines TRBV25-1 with TRBJ2-7, with D possibly being TRBD1 or TRBD2 (6 bases each). The CDR3 covers 16 residues. CDR1 and CDR2 (germline): MGHDK, SYGVNS. V was pared by 2 bases and J by 3 bases, with 17 bases between. The CDR3 reads CASSEGWGAGDYEQYF. DNA for the CDR3: TGTGCCAGCAGTGAAGGGTGGGGGGCAGGCGACTACGAGCAGTACTTC.

As DNA, the CDR3 is TGCGCCAGCAGCTCGGTCTGGACTGGGGGAACGAACACCGGGGAGCTGTTTTTT. It specifies CASSSVWTGGTNTGELFF. This chain uses TRBV5-1 with TRBJ2-2; either TRBD1 or TRBD2 may fit D (5 bases each). Deletions cut 3 bases from V and 0 bases from J, with 18 bases between. Germline V gives CDR1 SGHRS, CDR2 YFSETQ. The CDR3 loop spans 18 amino acids.

The V and J genes are TRBV15 and TRBJ1-1; D unresolved. This CDR3 has 16 residues. V gave up 0 bases and J gave up 3 bases, with 14 bases separating them. Germline CDR1 LNHNV, CDR2 YYDKDF (reference sequence). The CDR3 coding sequence is TGTGCCACCAGCAGAGATTCGGCAAGTAGGGACACTGAAGCTTTCTTT. This encodes CATSRDSASRDTEAFF.

The J gene is TRBJ1-2, the V gene TRBV6-4, with D possibly TRBD1 on 5 matching bases. Trimming removed 0 bases at V and 6 bases at J, with 11 bases between. Germline loops: CDR1 MRHNA, CDR2 SNTAGT. The CDR3 has 14 amino acids. CDR3 protein: CASSDSGPGDGYTF. In DNA, the CDR3 is TGTGCCAGCAGTGACTCGGGGCCCGGGGATGGCTACACCTTC.

CDR3 in DNA: TGTGCCAGTTACAAAGGGGGGCGCGGGGACACTGAAGCTTTCTTT. Its translation: CASYKGGRGDTEAFF. V and J are TRBV28 and TRBJ1-1, with a tentative D call TRBD1 (6 bases). Germline V gene data show CDR1 as MDHEN and CDR2 as SYDVKM. V was clipped by 9 bases and J by 3 bases, with 20 bases between them. The CDR3 spans 15 residues.

The chain has TRBV29-1 and TRBJ2-2, with a weak D call TRBD2 (6 bases). CDR3 length equals 13 residues. V lost 1 base and J 5 bases, leaving 8 bases between the germline ends. Per germline, CDR1 SQVTM and CDR2 ANQGSEA. CDR3 region: CSVEGGETGELFF. CDR3 sequence (DNA): TGCAGCGTTGAAGGGGGGGAAACCGGGGAGCTGTTTTTT.

The V gene is TRBV6-1, the J gene TRBJ1-3, with 8 bases fitting TRBD1. The germline CDR1 and CDR2 sequences are MNHNS and SASEGT. Trimming removed 1 base from V and 6 bases from J; junction bases left unmatched: 5. The CDR3 extends over 15 amino acids. Written as DNA, the CDR3 is TGTGCCAGCAGTGAAGGGACAGGGTTACAAAACACCATATATTTT. As protein: CASSEGTGLQNTIYF.

The rearrangement uses TRBV6-5 and TRBJ2-7; 7 positions agree with TRBD1. Trimming took 5 bases from V and 7 from J; bases not matched to a gene: 14. CDR1 is MNHEY, CDR2 SVGAGI, per germline. The CDR3 extends over 15 amino acids. The CDR3 sequence is CASSGSTGTAWEQYF. The CDR3 nucleotides are TGTGCCAGCAGTGGATCGACAGGGACCGCTTGGGAGCAGTACTTC.

This chain links TRBV7-2 with TRBJ2-5; D assignment may be TRBD1 or TRBD2 (5 bases each). From germline, CDR1 is SGHTA and CDR2 FQGNSA. Trimming took 5 bases from V and 4 from J, leaving 17 bases between them. CDR3 length equals 15 residues. The CDR3 spells CASSHTVQGRETQYF. The CDR3 DNA sequence: TGTGCCAGCAGCCATACGGTCCAGGGACGAGAGACCCAGTACTTC.

The chain carries TRBV27 and TRBJ2-7, with 7 positions matching TRBD2. The J segment lost 2 bases and the V segment lost 6 bases, leaving 10 bases of the junction unmatched. CDR1 and CDR2 (germline): MNHEY, SMNVEV (reference sequence). CDR3 length: 15 amino acids. The CDR3 DNA is TGTGCCAGCAGCCCGGGAGGAGGGGCCCCCTACGAGCAGTACTTC. This gives the protein CASSPGGGAPYEQYF.

This clone was seen a single time. The chain employs TRBV7-9 and TRBJ2-1, with a tentative D call TRBD1 (6 bases). CDR1 SEHNR and CDR2 FQNEAQ come from the germline V gene (reference sequence). The CDR3 runs to 16 residues. With 1 base removed from V and 2 bases from J, the gap between germline ends came to 12 bases. The CDR3: CASSLGTGFTYNEQFF. CDR3 coding DNA: TGTGCCAGCAGCTTAGGAACAGGGTTTACCTACAATGAGCAGTTCTTC.

A word on this clone: This CDR3 is also generated by other DNA sequences in the sample. V gene TRBV5-6 combines with J gene TRBJ2-7; weak D call: TRBD2 (5 bases). In germline, CDR1 is SGHDT, CDR2 YYEEEE. The length of the CDR3 is 12 residues. The V gene lost 3 bases and the J gene lost 1 base, with 5 bases spanning the gap. The CDR3 DNA reads TGTGCCAGCAGCTCGGGGTCCTACGAGCAGTACTTC. Amino acid sequence: CASSSGSYEQYF.

CDR3 bases: TGTGCCAGCAGTCCCGTGAGCGTCGTTGAAGCTTTCTTT. The encoded protein is CASSPVSVVEAFF. The V call is TRBV27, the J call TRBJ1-1; D not certain. The CDR3 spans 13 residues. V lost 5 bases and J 7 bases, leaving 14 bases between the germline ends. CDR1 is MNHEY, CDR2 SMNVEV, per germline (reference sequence).

The gene calls are TRBV13 and TRBJ2-1, with 8 nucleotides matching TRBD2. V shed 5 bases, J shed 0 bases, and the junction held 12 bases outside the gene matches. The CDR3 is made up of 18 amino acids. Germline CDR1 reads PRHDT; CDR2 reads FYEKMQ (reference sequence). The CDR3 protein is CASSRKSGRGTSYNEQFF. The CDR3 coding sequence is TGTGCCAGCAGCAGAAAGAGCGGGAGAGGGACCTCCTACAATGAGCAGTTCTTC.

The V call is TRBV12-2, the J call TRBJ1-3. TRBV12-2 counts as a pseudogene. There are 15 residues in the CDR3. CDR3 nucleotide sequence: TGTGCAAGTCGCTTACCGGATAGCTCTGGAAACACCATATATTTT. This sequence encodes CASRLPDSSGNTIYF.

The gene calls are TRBV7-9 and TRBJ2-2; either TRBD1 or TRBD2 may supply D (6 bases each). Between the trimmed V and J ends, which lost 4 bases and 5 bases, there was a span of 17 bases. The CDR3 sequence is 16 residues long. Germline-derived CDR1 and CDR2 are SEHNR and FQNEAQ (reference sequence). CDR3 in DNA: TGTGCCAGCAGCTCGATAACCGGGGGCAGAACCGGGGAGCTGTTTTTT. It encodes CASSSITGGRTGELFF.

The rearrangement joins TRBV5-1 to TRBJ2-7; possible D gene TRBD2, 5 bases. V was pared by 0 bases and J by 7 bases, with 14 bases between. This CDR3 region has 14 residues. Germline CDR1 and CDR2: SGHRS and YFSETQ. The CDR3 is CASSLARGSLEQYF. As DNA, the CDR3 is TGCGCCAGCAGCTTGGCACGAGGGAGTCTAGAGCAGTACTTC. Full variable domain (missing parts from reference TRBV5-1 and TRBJ2-7): KAGVTQTPRYLIKTRGQQVTLSCSPISGHRSVSWYQQTPGQGLQFLFEYFSETQRNKGNFPGRFSGRQFSNSRSEMNVSTLELGDSALYLCASSLARGSLEQYFGPGTRLTVT.

The J gene is TRBJ2-7, the V gene TRBV9, with TRBD2 matching 8 bases. J gave up 6 bases and V 0 bases, and 11 bases lay outside the gene matches. This CDR3 region has 16 residues. Germline assignment: CDR1 SGDLS and CDR2 YYNGEE. The CDR3 bases are TGTGCCAGCAGCGTAGCTCCAGCGGGAGTGTCTCGCGAGCAGTACTTC. It specifies CASSVAPAGVSREQYF.